These 32 T cell receptor beta chains were all obtained from the same sample, sequenced in a study of Graves' ophthalmopathy and Graves' hyperthyroidism. From RNA, the CDR3 regions of TCR beta chains were amplified and sequenced. The first round was an RT-PCR with HTBI primers, and the second round was a multiplex PCR. TCRdb called the multiplex PCR reads again in MiXCR, with one record for every CDR3 protein. The sample includes roughly 300,000 distinct CDR3 sequences, 15% to 20% seen only once; the top ten take 10% to 15%. Sequences were obtained from peripheral blood. The receptors shown here come from an adult man with Graves' ophthalmopathy.

The V call is TRBV12-3 or TRBV12-4, the J call TRBJ1-2; D gene unclear. The CDR3 is made up of 12 amino acids. Trimming cost V 3 bases and J 4 bases, with 6 bases left between them. The CDR3 protein is CASSFRVYGYTF. The DNA of the CDR3 is TGTGCCAGCAGTTTTCGAGTCTATGGCTACACCTTC.

At least ten counts were recorded for this clonotype. This chain joins TRBV20-1 and TRBJ2-5; 8 positions agree with TRBD2. This CDR3 spans 15 amino acids. CDR1 and CDR2 from the germline V gene are DFQATT and SNEGSKA (reference sequence). Trimming removed 0 bases from V and 3 bases from J; junction bases left unmatched: 6. The DNA of the CDR3 is TGCAGTGCTAGAGACCCCCTAGCGGGCGAAGAGACCCAGTACTTC. This sequence encodes CSARDPLAGEETQYF.

This clonotype was seen many times. The J gene is TRBJ2-7, the V gene TRBV7-2, with D tentatively TRBD1 (6 bases). Trimming took off 5 bases at V and 3 bases at J, with 11 bases between the two ends. Germline V CDR1 and CDR2: SGHTA, FQGNSA. This CDR3 has 13 amino acids. CDR3 amino acids: CASSPGQHYEQYF. CDR3 in DNA: TGTGCCAGCAGCCCAGGACAGCACTACGAGCAGTACTTC.

Many counts were recorded for this clonotype. V and J are TRBV12-3 or TRBV12-4 and TRBJ1-3; no clear D. Trimming stripped 6 bases from V and 4 bases from J, with 16 bases between. CDR3 size: 15 residues. This CDR3 reads CASRLEGSRGNTIYF. Written as DNA, the CDR3 is TGTGCCAGCAGGTTGGAGGGTTCTAGGGGAAACACCATATATTTT.

This clonotype has ten or more counts. The chain carries TRBV5-6 and TRBJ1-5, with D possibly being TRBD1 (6 bases). The V end lost 1 base, the J end lost 6 bases, and 11 bases lay between the germline ends. Germline V gene data show CDR1 as SGHDT and CDR2 as YYEEEE. This CDR3 is 14 amino acids long. As DNA, the CDR3 is TGTGCCAGCAGCTTGATCGGGGGCGGTCAGCCCCAGCATTTT. This codes for CASSLIGGGQPQHF.

A remark on this clonotype: A read error may be the cause here, since a much bigger clone is one base away. In DNA, the CDR3 is TGTGCCAGCAGCCCCAGGGTTAGGGACAGCATCCAAGAGACCCAGTACTTC. Its protein is CASSPRVRDSIQETQYF. The chain joins TRBV9 to TRBJ2-5; 7 positions agree with TRBD1. This CDR3 is built from 17 residues. The germline V gene encodes CDR1 SGDLS and CDR2 YYNGEE. The V segment lost 4 bases and the J segment 1 base; nucleotides outside the gene matches: 13.

This clonotype came up many times. V usage is TRBV3-1 and J usage is TRBJ2-7; a possible D gene is TRBD2 (6 bases). With 1 base removed from V and 4 bases from J, the gap between germline ends came to 8 bases. There are 13 residues in the CDR3. Germline loops: CDR1 LGHDT, CDR2 YNNKEL (reference sequence). CDR3 sequence: CASSQGRGYEQYF. CDR3 DNA sequence: TGTGCCAGCAGCCAAGGCCGGGGGTACGAGCAGTACTTC.

This clonotype occurred many times. The chain couples TRBV10-3 to TRBJ2-7; TRBD2 matches 12 bases. Losses at the gene ends were 7 bases for V and 5 bases for J; bases not matched to a gene: 3. CDR3 length: 13 amino acids. Germline CDR1 and CDR2: ENHRY and SYGVKD. The CDR3, as DNA: TGTGCCATCACGACTAGCGGGAGTAACGAGCAGTACTTC. Protein: CAITTSGSNEQYF.

This clonotype was seen ten or more times. The rearrangement joins TRBV27 to TRBJ2-2, with 8 bases identical to TRBD1. J gave up 6 bases and V 5 bases, and 5 bases lay outside the gene matches. Per germline, CDR1 MNHEY and CDR2 SMNVEV (reference sequence). The CDR3 length is 14 residues. The CDR3 region has the DNA TGTGCCAGCAGTCCGGGACAGGCCGCCGGGGAGCTGTTTTTT. As protein: CASSPGQAAGELFF.

The chain carries TRBV6-2 or TRBV6-3 and TRBJ2-7, with TRBD2 as a possible D gene (6 bases). CDR1 MNHEY and CDR2 SVGEGT come from the germline V gene. The length of the CDR3 is 13 residues. Between the trimmed V and J ends, which lost 1 base and 3 bases, there was a span of 7 bases. As DNA, the CDR3 is TGTGCCAGCAGTTACTGGGGAGGCTACGAGCAGTACTTC. Its translation is CASSYWGGYEQYF.

This clonotype occurred many times. J is TRBJ2-7 and V is TRBV7-9; D might be TRBD1 (6 bases). Per the germline V gene, CDR1 is SEHNR and CDR2 is FQNEAQ (reference sequence). Trimming stripped 4 bases from V and 2 bases from J, with 15 bases between. The CDR3 runs to 15 residues. This CDR3 reads CASSSSFGGTYEQYF. The DNA for the CDR3 is TGTGCCAGCAGCTCGAGTTTTGGGGGCACCTACGAGCAGTACTTC.

This clonotype was recorded at least ten times. This sequence joins TRBV7-2 and TRBJ2-7; 8 positions agree with TRBD2. Per the germline V gene, CDR1 is SGHTA and CDR2 is FQGNSA. This CDR3 comprises 16 residues. Unmatched junction bases numbered 7, after V lost 0 bases and J lost 3 bases. The CDR3 DNA follows: TGTGCCAGCAGCTTAGCGCTTGGCGGGAGGCGCTACGAGCAGTACTTC. Protein product: CASSLALGGRRYEQYF. The variable domain in full, completed from reference TRBV7-2 and TRBJ2-7, reads GAGVSQSPSNKVTEKGKDVELRCDPISGHTALYWYRQSLGQGLEFLIYFQGNSAPDKSGLPSDRFSAERTGGSVSTLTIQRTQQEDSAVYLCASSLALGGRRYEQYFGPGTRLTVT.

This clonotype was recorded many times. V gene TRBV19 combines with J gene TRBJ1-5; 10 positions agree with TRBD1. Germline CDR1 LNHDA, CDR2 SQIVND (reference sequence). The V segment lost 0 bases and the J segment 5 bases; nucleotides outside the gene matches: 10. CDR3 length: 18 residues. The CDR3, as DNA: TGTGCCAGTAGTATAGACCGGGACAGGGGTTTATTGGATCAGCCCCAGCATTTT. Amino acid sequence: CASSIDRDRGLLDQPQHF.

This clonotype was recorded many times. The junction does not match germline at one end; this may be a read error. V gene TRBV2 combines with J gene TRBJ2-5; a weak D match, TRBD1 (5 bases). Germline CDR1 reads SNHLY; CDR2 reads FYNNEI. The CDR3 sequence is 15 residues long. CDR3 nucleotide sequence: TGTGCCAGCAGGGAAGACAGTACGTACCAAGAGACCCAGTACTTC. This encodes CASREDSTYQETQYF. Supplemented by reference TRBV2 and TRBJ2-5, the full variable domain reads EPEVTQTPSHQVTQMGQEVILRCVPISNHLYFYWYRQILGQKVEFLVSFYNNEISEKSEIFDDQFSVERPDGSNFTLKIRSTKLEDSAMYFCASREDSTYQETQYFGPGTRLLVL.

This clonotype was detected ten times or more. The chain carries TRBV28 and TRBJ2-7, with D tentatively TRBD1 (6 bases). Germline assignment: CDR1 MDHEN and CDR2 SYDVKM. V dropped 3 bases and J dropped 6 bases, with 12 bases sitting between them. The CDR3 spans 13 residues. Written as DNA, the CDR3 is TGTGCCAGCAGTTTTACAGGGCCGGGCGAGCAGTACTTC. It encodes CASSFTGPGEQYF. Based on the CDR3 plus reference TRBV28 and TRBJ2-7, the full variable domain is DVKVTQSSRYLVKRTGEKVFLECVQDMDHENMFWYRQDPGLGLRLIYFSYDVKMKEKGDIPEGYSVSREKKERFSLILESASTNQTSMYLCASSFTGPGEQYFGPGTRLTVT.

This clonotype was seen repeatedly, ten times or more. The chain links TRBV3-1 to TRBJ1-6; 11 nucleotides align to TRBD1. The CDR3 is made up of 14 amino acids. Germline-derived CDR1 and CDR2 are LGHDT and YNNKEL (reference sequence). J lost 9 bases, V lost 4 bases, and 2 bases had no gene match. The CDR3 DNA reads TGTGCCAGCAGCCGGACAGGGGGCTTTTCACCCCTCCACTTT. This gives the protein CASSRTGGFSPLHF. Together with reference TRBV3-1 and TRBJ1-6, the CDR3 gives the full variable domain: DTAVSQTPKYLVTQMGNDKSIKCEQNLGHDTMYWYKQDSKKFLKIMFSYNNKELIINETVPNRFSPKSPDKAHLNLHINSLELGDSAVYFCASSRTGGFSPLHFGNGTRLTVT.

This clonotype appeared many times. The CDR3 region is CSVAGGRLGQETQYF. CDR3 bases: TGCAGCGTTGCGGGGGGCAGGCTGGGGCAAGAGACCCAGTACTTC. This chain links TRBV29-1 with TRBJ2-5, with D possibly being TRBD2 (7 bases). Germline V gene lookup returns CDR1 SQVTM and CDR2 ANQGSEA. This CDR3 region has 15 residues. Trimming removed 4 bases at V and 2 bases at J, with 17 bases between.

This clonotype was observed at least ten times. In nucleotides, the CDR3 is TGTGCCAGCAGCTTATCAGGGGGGGCCATGAACACTGAAGCTTTCTTT. Amino acids: CASSLSGGAMNTEAFF. The chain recombines TRBV7-3 with TRBJ1-1; 7 nucleotides agree with TRBD1. Germline V gives CDR1 SGHTA, CDR2 FQGTGA. This CDR3 has 16 amino acids. V trimming: 2 bases; J trimming: 0 bases; junction bases outside the gene matches: 6. Drawing the rest from reference TRBV7-3 and TRBJ1-1, the complete variable domain is GAGVSQTPSNKVTEKGKYVELRCDPISGHTALYWYRQSLGQGPEFLIYFQGTGAADDSGLPNDRFFAVRPEGSVSTLKIQRTERGDSAVYLCASSLSGGAMNTEAFFGQGTRLTVV.

This clonotype occurred many times. The V gene is TRBV15, the J gene TRBJ2-7; D ambiguous. This CDR3 contains 13 residues. CDR1 LNHNV and CDR2 YYDKDF come from the germline V gene (reference sequence). The germline V and J ends were trimmed by 0 bases and 4 bases, with 7 bases remaining between them. The CDR3 spells CATSRDTRYEQYF. The CDR3 DNA is TGTGCCACCAGCAGAGATACCCGGTACGAGCAGTACTTC.

Many counts were recorded for this clonotype. The rearrangement joins TRBV6-5 to TRBJ1-5; the D is unclear. Germline CDR1 reads MNHEY; CDR2 reads SVGAGI. Trimming took 2 bases from V and 4 from J, leaving 6 bases between them. CDR3 length equals 13 residues. CDR3 protein: CASSYGLNQPQHF. The CDR3, as DNA: TGTGCCAGCAGTTACGGGTTAAATCAGCCCCAGCATTTT.

This clonotype was found many times. This chain uses TRBV4-2 with TRBJ1-1; a possible D gene is TRBD1 (6 bases). The ends were cut back, 4 bases at V and 5 bases at J, with 17 bases in the middle. The CDR3 sequence is 15 residues long. The germline V gene has CDR1 LGHNA and CDR2 YNFKEQ. CDR3 coding DNA: TGTGCCAGCAGCCGTAGACAGGACTTAGTTACTGAAGCTTTCTTT. This codes for CASSRRQDLVTEAFF.

Many counts were recorded for this clonotype. The V gene is TRBV6-2 or TRBV6-3, the J gene TRBJ1-1, with D unresolved. The CDR3 spans 13 residues. Germline V gene data show CDR1 as MNHEY and CDR2 as SVGEGT. V lost 1 base to trimming and J lost 3 bases, with 6 bases between them. CDR3 loop: CASSYLGYTEAFF. The CDR3 bases are TGTGCCAGCAGTTACTTGGGATACACTGAAGCTTTCTTT.

In its sample, this clonotype was seen many times. The chain employs TRBV12-3 or TRBV12-4 and TRBJ1-5, with 9 bases that match TRBD1. J was trimmed by 7 bases and V by 5 bases; bases with no gene match: 18. The CDR3 is made up of 18 amino acids. The CDR3, as DNA: TGTGCCAGCAGTCGAATAACTCCCGGGACAGGGAATGGGCAGCCCCAGCATTTT. It codes for CASSRITPGTGNGQPQHF.

The chain couples TRBV27 to TRBJ1-1; no reliable D call. CDR1 is MNHEY, CDR2 SMNVEV, per germline (reference sequence). The CDR3 consists of 14 residues. The V end lost 6 bases, the J end lost 3 bases, and 14 bases lay between the germline ends. The DNA of the CDR3 is TGTGCCAGCAGACGCGGGGTACCTTACACTGAAGCTTTCTTT. This encodes CASRRGVPYTEAFF.

This clonotype was observed many times. V usage is TRBV11-2 and J usage is TRBJ1-1; D gene uncertain. V was clipped by 2 bases and J by 10 bases, with 14 bases between them. This CDR3 has 13 residues. Germline lookup yields CDR1 SGHAT and CDR2 FQNNGV. In DNA, the CDR3 is TGTGCCAGCAGCTTAATGACCGGAACGCTAGCTTTCTTT. As protein: CASSLMTGTLAFF.

This clonotype was seen many times. This chain connects TRBV5-1 to TRBJ2-2; TRBD1 aligns across 7 bases. Germline assignment: CDR1 SGHRS and CDR2 YFSETQ. This CDR3 comprises 15 residues. The V segment lost 2 bases and the J segment 3 bases; nucleotides outside the gene matches: 4. The CDR3, as DNA: TGCGCCAGCAGCTTCGTTCAGGGGGACACCGGGGAGCTGTTTTTT. As protein: CASSFVQGDTGELFF.

This clonotype has at least ten counts. The chain recombines TRBV27 with TRBJ2-2, with 10 bases lining up with TRBD2. The CDR3 has 15 amino acids. V lost 8 bases and J lost 6; bases outside the gene matches: 9. CDR1 is MNHEY and CDR2 is SMNVEV in the germline V gene (reference sequence). The CDR3 here is CASRGKREGPGELFF. The DNA for the CDR3 is TGTGCCAGCCGAGGAAAGCGGGAGGGACCCGGGGAGCTGTTTTTT.

This clonotype was picked up many times. CDR3 protein: CASSPFGTGELFF. The CDR3 DNA reads as TGTGCCAGCAGTCCCTTTGGCACCGGGGAGCTGTTTTTT. The rearrangement joins TRBV12-3 or TRBV12-4 to TRBJ2-2, with D uncertain. This CDR3 has 13 amino acids. Trimming pared 5 bases from V and 4 bases from J, leaving 8 bases between.

This clonotype came up many times. The rearrangement links TRBV6-5 to TRBJ2-7, with TRBD2 matching 7 bases. The germline V gene has CDR1 MNHEY and CDR2 SVGAGI. The CDR3 consists of 13 residues. Trimming cost V 7 bases and J 0 bases; bases outside gene matches: 3. The chain's CDR3 is CASTGGSSYEQYF. The CDR3 nucleotides read TGTGCCAGCACCGGGGGGAGCTCCTACGAGCAGTACTTC.

In this sample, this clonotype turned up many times. The chain employs TRBV27 and TRBJ2-2, with a weak D call TRBD2 (6 bases). The CDR3 spans 14 residues. The germline gives CDR1 MNHEY, CDR2 SMNVEV (reference sequence). Deletions cut 5 bases from V and 3 bases from J, with 10 bases between. The CDR3 DNA sequence: TGTGCCAGCAGTACAAGACTAGACACCGGGGAGCTGTTTTTT. Its translation is CASSTRLDTGELFF.

This clonotype came up many times. CDR3 residues: CASSSQGTGGDTQYF. The DNA of the CDR3 is TGTGCCAGCTCCTCACAAGGGACAGGGGGAGATACGCAGTATTTT. The chain couples TRBV6-2 or TRBV6-3 to TRBJ2-3; TRBD1 aligns across 11 bases. Looked up from germline, CDR1 is MNHEY and CDR2 is SVGEGT. Trimming removed 8 bases from V and 5 bases from J; junction bases left unmatched: 9. This CDR3 contains 15 residues.

In this sample, this clonotype turned up many times. The chain combines TRBV19 with TRBJ2-1; 9 bases agree with TRBD2. CDR1 and CDR2 (germline): LNHDA, SQIVND (reference sequence). Losses at the gene ends were 4 bases for V and 3 bases for J; bases not matched to a gene: 4. The CDR3 sequence is 15 residues long. CDR3 sequence: CASSTAGGIYNEQFF. In DNA, the CDR3 is TGTGCCAGTAGTACTGCGGGAGGGATCTACAATGAGCAGTTCTTC.